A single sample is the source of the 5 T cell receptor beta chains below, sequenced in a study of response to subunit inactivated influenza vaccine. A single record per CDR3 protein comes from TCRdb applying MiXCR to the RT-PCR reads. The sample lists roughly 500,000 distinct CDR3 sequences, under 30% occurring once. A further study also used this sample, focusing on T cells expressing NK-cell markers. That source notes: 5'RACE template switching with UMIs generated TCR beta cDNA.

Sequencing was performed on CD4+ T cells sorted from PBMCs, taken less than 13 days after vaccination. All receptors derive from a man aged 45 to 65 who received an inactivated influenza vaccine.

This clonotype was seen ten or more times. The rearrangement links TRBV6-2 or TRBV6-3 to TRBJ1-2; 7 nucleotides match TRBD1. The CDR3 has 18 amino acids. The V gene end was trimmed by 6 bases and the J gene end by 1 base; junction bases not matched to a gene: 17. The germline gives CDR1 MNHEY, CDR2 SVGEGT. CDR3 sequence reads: CASSPTVEGQLSNYGYTF. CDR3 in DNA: TGTGCCAGCAGCCCTACCGTAGAGGGACAGCTGAGTAACTATGGCTACACCTTC.

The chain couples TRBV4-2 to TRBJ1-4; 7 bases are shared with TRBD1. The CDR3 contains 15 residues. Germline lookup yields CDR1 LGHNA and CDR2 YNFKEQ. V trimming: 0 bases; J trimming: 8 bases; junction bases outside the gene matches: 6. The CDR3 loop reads CASSQEVQGREKLFF. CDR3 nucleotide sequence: TGTGCCAGCAGCCAAGAGGTACAGGGGAGGGAAAAACTGTTTTTT.

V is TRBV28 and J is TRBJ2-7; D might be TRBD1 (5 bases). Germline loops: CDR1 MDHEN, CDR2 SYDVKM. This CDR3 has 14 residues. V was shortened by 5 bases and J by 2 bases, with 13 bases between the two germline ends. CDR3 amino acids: CASSGHLGAYEQYF. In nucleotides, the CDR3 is TGTGCCAGCAGTGGACACCTTGGCGCCTACGAGCAGTACTTC.

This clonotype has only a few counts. In DNA form, the CDR3 reads TGCAGTGCAGAGCTAGCGGGAGTAGAGACCCAGTACTTC. Encoded protein: CSAELAGVETQYF. V usage is TRBV20-1 and J usage is TRBJ2-5; 10 bases agree with TRBD2. The germline V gene encodes CDR1 DFQATT and CDR2 SNEGSKA (reference sequence). Trimming removed 6 bases from V and 4 bases from J; junction bases left unmatched: 5. The CDR3 length is 13 residues.

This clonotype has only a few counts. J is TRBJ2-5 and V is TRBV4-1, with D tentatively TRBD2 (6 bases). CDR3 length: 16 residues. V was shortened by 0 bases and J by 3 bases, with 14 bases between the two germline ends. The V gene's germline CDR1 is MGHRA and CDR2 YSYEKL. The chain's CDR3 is CASSQDSGGREETQYF. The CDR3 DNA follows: TGCGCCAGCAGCCAAGACTCCGGAGGGCGCGAAGAGACCCAGTACTTC.